These T cell receptor beta chains were read from a single sample in a study of cytomegalovirus exposure and HLA in healthy donors. Clones were sequenced by immunoSEQ multiplex PCR, and TCRdb holds only the in-frame ones, with some missing. Among about 200,000 clones listed, around 87% were seen once. The sample was PBMCs. The receptors were gathered from a man aged 25-45 years in good health and CMV-seronegative. The CDR3 runs from the conserved cysteine through the conserved F or W. Fields, in order: V gene, CDR3 protein.

v_gene: TRBV5-6; CDR3aa: CASSTDRVGEQYF
v_gene: TRBV7-8; CDR3aa: CASSLAPGQSNFNEKLFF
v_gene: TRBV11-2; CDR3aa: CASSSGQIYEQYF
v_gene: TRBV6-5; CDR3aa: CASSYPQGGKYEQFF
v_gene: TRBV9; CDR3aa: CASSVGEGGVGHQPQHF
v_gene: TRBV2; CDR3aa: CASSEVRLAVYNEQFF
v_gene: TRBV28; CDR3aa: CASSSPPDRGLDGYTF
v_gene: TRBV11-2; CDR3aa: CASSSPRGGHSPLHF
v_gene: TRBV28; CDR3aa: CASSRTSGGADTQYF
v_gene: TRBV5-4; CDR3aa: CAKTGYSYNEQFF
v_gene: TRBV2; CDR3aa: CASSFGPGGFANEKLFF
v_gene: TRBV4-2; CDR3aa: CASSLSSEGRDGYTF
v_gene: TRBV6-4; CDR3aa: CASSATRGGAYNEQFF
v_gene: TRBV29-1; CDR3aa: CSAQGAGEGQPQHF
v_gene: TRBV4-1; CDR3aa: CASSQDAGDGYTF
v_gene: TRBV7-7; CDR3aa: CASSQTGTYEQYF
v_gene: TRBV7-9; CDR3aa: CASSLVGSEQFF
v_gene: TRBV6-1; CDR3aa: CASSQGFAYNEQFF
v_gene: TRBV6-1; CDR3aa: CASSEDRGYSNQPQHF
v_gene: TRBV11-2; CDR3aa: CASSLAPVGTGHTDTQYF
v_gene: TRBV11-2; CDR3aa: CASSLGGRRVNTEAFF
v_gene: TRBV27; CDR3aa: CASSPTGGGRNTEAFF
v_gene: TRBV28; CDR3aa: CASSFRRHLAKNIQYF
v_gene: TRBV9; CDR3aa: CASSVGLAGWKNSGELFF
v_gene: TRBV5-5; CDR3aa: CASSLDSGELFF
v_gene: TRBV7-2; CDR3aa: CASSLGGLDSYEQYF
v_gene: TRBV18; CDR3aa: CASSPDLTGTEAFF
v_gene: TRBV13; CDR3aa: CASSTGQERYF
v_gene: TRBV27; CDR3aa: CASSPLAGGVNEQFF
v_gene: TRBV7-6; CDR3aa: CASSLQLAAYNEQFF
v_gene: TRBV19; CDR3aa: CASGAGGTGELFF
v_gene: TRBV7-7; CDR3aa: CASNPGGYSNQPQHF